This T cell receptor (beta chain) was recorded in a study of blood T cell repertoires in COVID-19 (TCRdb year 2020). Turning to the overall study: Samples covering the acute and convalescent phases of COVID-19 were provided by collaborators in the United States, Italy and Spain. Samples came from the ongoing ImmuneRACE study (first 160 participants) plus 1,254 subjects from 6 global collaborators. The repertoires were released in a freely available public database intended as a resource for research on the immune response to SARS-CoV-2. A de-identified subject ID, COVID-19 status, age in years and sex were almost always included in the sample metadata. Subjects who had been exposed to COVID-19, were actively infected with it, or had recovered from it provided the deeply sampled blood TCRbeta repertoires that made up the dataset. The material from the prospective study consisted of cDNA or gDNA derived from T cells, B-cell-depleted T cells, or PBMCs. HLA class I and class II types, where available, came from metadata supplied by the sample provider rather than from assay-based typing. Findings and caveats that apply to the study as a whole: The quantity of clinical and demographic metadata differed by source and by participant and was supplied without curation.

Enrolling through a virtual design, the prospective study's participants ranged in age from roughly 18 to 100 years and lived across some 23 United States geographic areas. In the prospective study, cohorts were assigned on the basis of participant-reported clinical history obtained from a screening survey and a study questionnaire. Mobile phlebotomists in the prospective study collected whole blood, serum and a nasopharyngeal or oropharyngeal swab from every participant. Additional blood draws and questionnaires over an approximately 2-month period could optionally be provided by prospective study participants. Before DNA extraction, blood samples from the prospective study were shipped at room temperature or frozen. At the junction V is shortened by 1 base and J by 3 bases; bases outside the gene matches: 5. Taken from cysteine to phenylalanine, the CDR3 has 16 residues. The DNA shown is the 48-base CDR3, in frame from base 1. Sequences LGHNT (CDR1) and FRNRAP (CDR2) are obtained from the germline V gene.

TCRbeta CDR3 regions were amplified from genomic DNA by means of the immunoSEQ Assay, a bias-controlled multiplex PCR. In the source study's methods: The number of nucleated cells in each sample was estimated by amplification of reference gene primers within the assay. To quantify the absolute abundance of each unique TCRbeta CDR3 rearrangement, sequence reads were collapsed and filtered. For each sample, productive Simpson clonality was calculated as the square root of Simpson's diversity index across productive rearrangements. In TCRdb, the immuneACCESS table is reduced to in-frame sequences with V and J assigned. These tables do not hold every clone; where another copy was compared, an unresolved V gene accounts for under half, and the others remain unexplained. That table gives V, J and clone size, and the DNA gave D and trimming. For this sample there are roughly 180,000 clones; roughly 80% appear just once. The ten largest clones capture about 5.8% of the sample.

Concerning this clone itself: Its antigen remains undetermined. No much larger clone exists at a distance of one base, and base qualities are not known.

The sequenced material came from PBMCs or T cells enriched from blood (not recorded which). The receptor's source is a woman in her thirties or forties with acute COVID-19. This chain is built from TRBV12-5 and TRBJ2-1; 8 bases in the junction line up with TRBD2. The DNA sequence is as follows: TGTGCTAGTGGTTTGGCGAGCGGGAGAGGCTACAATGAGCAGTTCTTC. Its translation reads: CASGLASGRGYNEQFF.